This T cell receptor beta chain was sequenced in a study of shared clonotypes between healthy human individuals. For the study at large: Each donor had three CD4 naive, three CD4 memory, two CD8 naive and one CD8 memory plate.

The naive CD8 fraction comprised CD45RO-negative cells positively selected for CCR7 and excluded terminally differentiated effector memory CD45RA+ cells. The CDR3 has 13 amino acids. Germline V CDR1 and CDR2: LGHNA, YNFKEQ. V was pared by 1 base and J by 0 bases, with 4 bases between. Deep-level running was used for the assay. Authors' processing steps: Junction-only sequences produced by ImmunoSEQ had no quality scores, so filtering differed. Clones were read by immunoSEQ multiplex PCR, and TCRdb kept only the in-frame ones, dropping some. Clone size and V and J calls were adopted from that table, with D and trimming inferred from the DNA. The repertoire includes millions of clones, roughly 91% of them detected once, and more than 1.5% sits in the top ten.

The chain links TRBV4-2 to TRBJ2-7; D gene ambiguous. The sample was naive CD8+ T cells from PBMCs. The source is a man between 18 and 29 years old in good health. Some clones in this sample may be carry-over from other donors' samples. The CDR3 DNA reads as TGTGCCAGCAGCCAAGGGGACTCCTACGAGCAGTACTTC. It translates to CASSQGDSYEQYF.